One and the same sample provided the 16 T cell receptor beta chains below, sequenced in a study of T cell clonotyping in hematopoietic cell transplantation. Here immunoSEQ multiplex PCR was the method, and the copy in TCRdb shows in-frame clones only, minus some. The data show about 8,000 clones, roughly 79% seen once. The material sequenced was peripheral blood mononuclear cells, taken 180 days after allogeneic stem cell transplant. These receptors originate from a female patient in her fifties who had an allogeneic stem cell transplant from an unrelated donor, so the T cells may come from the graft donor. Some clones in this sample may be carry-over from other donors' samples.

V and J are TRBV23-1 and TRBJ1-2; D ambiguous. TRBV23-1 is marked as an open reading frame, function uncertain. V lost 0 bases and J lost 2, with 7 bases in between. This CDR3 region has 14 residues. In DNA, the CDR3 is TGCGCCAGCAGTCAATCATTAGGGAACTATGGCTACACCTTC. It yields the protein CASSQSLGNYGYTF.

The rearrangement links TRBV5-1 to TRBJ2-1; D is uncertain. V was trimmed by 2 bases and J by 0 bases, leaving 9 bases between them. This CDR3 is built from 15 residues. Looked up from germline, CDR1 is SGHRS and CDR2 is YFSETQ. The CDR3 DNA follows: TGCGCCAGCAGCTTTAGACCCGACTCCTACAATGAGCAGTTCTTC. It translates to CASSFRPDSYNEQFF. Based on the CDR3 plus reference TRBV5-1 and TRBJ2-1, the full variable domain is KAGVTQTPRYLIKTRGQQVTLSCSPISGHRSVSWYQQTPGQGLQFLFEYFSETQRNKGNFPGRFSGRQFSNSRSEMNVSTLELGDSALYLCASSFRPDSYNEQFFGPGTRLTVL.

This clone was picked up one time. The chain uses TRBV28 and TRBJ2-1; D is tentatively TRBD1 or TRBD2 (5 bases each). The length of the CDR3 is 17 residues. Germline assignment: CDR1 MDHEN and CDR2 SYDVKM. The germline V and J ends were trimmed by 4 bases and 1 base, with 17 bases remaining between them. The CDR3 protein is CASSSPRDPGSYNEQFF. The CDR3 nucleotides are TGTGCCAGCAGTTCACCCCGGGACCCAGGGTCCTACAATGAGCAGTTCTTC.

This clone was found a few times. The genes are TRBV10-3 and TRBJ1-1, with D unclear. CDR1 and CDR2 (germline): ENHRY, SYGVKD. V was cut by 7 bases and J by 0 bases, with 9 bases left in between. CDR3 length: 13 residues. The CDR3 is CAITQQMNTEAFF. The CDR3 DNA follows: TGTGCCATCACACAACAGATGAACACTGAAGCTTTCTTT.

CDR3 nucleotide sequence: TGTGCCAGTAGACTCAGGGGAGGCCAAGAGACCCAGTACTTC. Translated, it gives CASRLRGGQETQYF. This chain uses TRBV19 with TRBJ2-5; the D call may be TRBD1 or TRBD2 (6 bases each). Deletions cut 6 bases from V and 1 base from J, with 12 bases between. Germline V gene sequence: CDR1 LNHDA, CDR2 SQIVND (reference sequence). CDR3 size: 14 residues. The full variable domain, its missing parts supplied by reference TRBV19 and TRBJ2-5, is DGGITQSPKYLFRKEGQNVTLSCEQNLNHDAMYWYRQDPGQGLRLIYYSQIVNDFQKGDIAEGYSVSREKKESFPLTVTSAQKNPTAFYLCASRLRGGQETQYFGPGTRLLVL.

This chain joins TRBV19 and TRBJ1-2; D gene ambiguous. This CDR3 has 16 amino acids. CDR1 and CDR2 from the germline V gene are LNHDA and SQIVND (reference sequence). The ends were cut back, 7 bases at V and 7 bases at J, with 25 bases in the middle. The CDR3 is CASTFLGGREDGGYTF. CDR3 bases: TGTGCCAGTACCTTCTTAGGAGGTAGGGAGGACGGTGGCTACACCTTC.

This chain uses TRBV9 with TRBJ2-1; 12 bases are a match to TRBD1. Unmatched junction bases numbered 8, after V lost 3 bases and J lost 10 bases. The CDR3 has 15 amino acids. CDR1 and CDR2 from the germline V gene are SGDLS and YYNGEE. The CDR3 nucleotides are TGTGCCAGCAGCGACCGGGACAGGGGGCGAGGGGAGCAGTTCTTC. Translating it yields CASSDRDRGRGEQFF.

This rearrangement joins TRBV29-1 to TRBJ2-7; D is uncertain. V dropped 4 bases and J dropped 3 bases, with 13 bases sitting between them. CDR1 and CDR2 from the germline V gene are SQVTM and ANQGSEA. This CDR3 spans 13 amino acids. DNA for the CDR3: TGCAGCGTTGTTGGTGTCAGAAACTACGAGCAGTACTTC. Translated, it gives CSVVGVRNYEQYF.

The rearrangement uses TRBV7-9 and TRBJ2-3, with no clear D. V was pared by 1 base and J by 0 bases, with 8 bases between. This CDR3 region has 15 residues. In germline, CDR1 is SEHNR, CDR2 FQNEAQ (reference sequence). The CDR3 DNA is TGTGCCAGCAGCTTAGTTAACCCTAGCACAGATACGCAGTATTTT. Its protein is CASSLVNPSTDTQYF.

This clone was observed a handful of times. The CDR3 bases are TGCAGCGTACAGTGGGGCTACGAGCAGTACTTC. It codes for CSVQWGYEQYF. The chain has TRBV29-1 and TRBJ2-7; D unclear. The CDR3 runs 11 residues. V lost 6 bases and J lost 3, with 9 bases in between. Germline-derived CDR1 and CDR2 are SQVTM and ANQGSEA.

CDR3 protein: CASRDTGVSYGYTF. The CDR3 region has the DNA TGTGCCAGCAGAGACACAGGGGTTAGTTATGGCTACACCTTC. V gene TRBV2 combines with J gene TRBJ1-2; 7 bases agree with TRBD1. CDR1 is SNHLY and CDR2 is FYNNEI in the germline V gene. V lost 6 bases, J lost 5 bases, and 9 bases stayed unmatched. This CDR3 contains 14 residues.

The rearrangement uses TRBV5-6 and TRBJ1-2, with TRBD1 matching 10 bases. V dropped 4 bases and J dropped 4; count of bases not matched to a gene: 10. Germline values: CDR1 SGHDT, CDR2 YYEEEE. The CDR3 sequence is 16 residues long. The CDR3 coding sequence is TGTGCCAGCAGCCCCTGGGGGACAGGGGAGGTCTATGGCTACACCTTC. Its translation: CASSPWGTGEVYGYTF.

This clone occurred a few times. The chain combines TRBV2 with TRBJ1-6; TRBD1 matches 12 bases. Germline CDR1 SNHLY, CDR2 FYNNEI. Trimming at V came to 7 bases and at J to 8 bases, leaving 6 bases not matched to a gene. This CDR3 is built from 15 residues. CDR3 amino acids: CASTPGTGGHSPLHF. DNA for the CDR3: TGTGCCAGCACTCCTGGGACAGGGGGCCATTCACCCCTCCACTTT.

This chain connects TRBV30 to TRBJ1-6; D gene unclear. Trimming took 1 base from V and 8 from J, leaving 9 bases between them. In germline, CDR1 is GTSNPN, CDR2 SVGIG (reference sequence). The CDR3 has 13 residues. CDR3 bases: TGTGCCTGGAGTGAAGGAGGCGATTCACCCCTCCACTTT. Translation gives CAWSEGGDSPLHF.

A note on this clone: One end of the junction fails to match germline, which may point to a read error. The genes are TRBV14 and TRBJ2-7, with D perhaps matching TRBD2 (6 bases). This CDR3 is built from 13 residues. Germline V gives CDR1 SGHDN, CDR2 FVKESK. As DNA, the CDR3 is TGTGCCAGCAGCCAAGATCTGACCGGGCGGGGCTCCTTC. Translated: CASSQDLTGRGSF.

The chain recombines TRBV27 with TRBJ2-5; D is possibly TRBD1 (6 bases). V was cut by 7 bases and J by 2 bases, with 11 bases left in between. CDR1 MNHEY and CDR2 SMNVEV come from the germline V gene (reference sequence). The CDR3 is 13 amino acids. CDR3 DNA: TGTGCCAGCACCCAACAGGGACAAGAGACCCAGTACTTC. Its protein product is CASTQQGQETQYF.